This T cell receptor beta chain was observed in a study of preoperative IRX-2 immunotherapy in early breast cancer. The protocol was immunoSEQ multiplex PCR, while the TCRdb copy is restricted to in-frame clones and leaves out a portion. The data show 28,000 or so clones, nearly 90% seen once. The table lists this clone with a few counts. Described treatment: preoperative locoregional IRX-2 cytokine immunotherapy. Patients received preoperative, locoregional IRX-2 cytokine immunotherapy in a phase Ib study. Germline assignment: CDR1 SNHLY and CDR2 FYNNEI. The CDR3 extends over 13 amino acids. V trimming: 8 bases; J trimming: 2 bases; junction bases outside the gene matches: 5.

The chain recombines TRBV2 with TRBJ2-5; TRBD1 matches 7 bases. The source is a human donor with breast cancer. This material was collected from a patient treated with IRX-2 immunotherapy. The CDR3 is CASEQGPQETQYF. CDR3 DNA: TGTGCCAGCGAACAGGGGCCTCAAGAGACCCAGTACTTC.